The subject of this entry is one T cell receptor beta chain. The antigen is undetermined. CDR1 is SGHRS and CDR2 is YFSETQ in the germline V gene. Trimming at V came to 0 bases and at J to 7 bases, leaving 0 bases not matched to a gene. CDR3 length: 14 residues. This specimen comes from a study of cytomegalovirus exposure and HLA in healthy donors. The study's findings and limits: In vitro, three CMV-associated chains proved specific for CMV antigens. In a later analysis, first-cohort TCR clusters were found to tend to co-occur in the 130 or so validation repertoires.

Measured with immunoSEQ multiplex PCR; TCRdb has only the in-frame clones, and not every one. The sample contains 140,000 or so clones, around 89% of which appear only once. The chain carries TRBV5-1 and TRBJ1-6, with 8 bases aligning to TRBD1. This receptor was taken from a woman aged 30 to 39 in good health and CMV-seropositive. The sequenced sample was PBMCs. The CDR3 sequence: CASSLGTGNSPLHF. In DNA form, the CDR3 reads TGCGCCAGCAGCTTGGGGACAGGGAATTCACCCCTCCACTTT. The variable domain in full, completed from reference TRBV5-1 and TRBJ1-6, reads KAGVTQTPRYLIKTRGQQVTLSCSPISGHRSVSWYQQTPGQGLQFLFEYFSETQRNKGNFPGRFSGRQFSNSRSEMNVSTLELGDSALYLCASSLGTGNSPLHFGNGTRLTVT.